A single sample is the source of the 16 T cell receptor beta chains below, sequenced in a study of T-cell reconstitution after alpha-beta-depleted transplantation in children. A library of TCRbeta sequences, prepared with unique molecular identifiers, was generated. MiXCR, applied by TCRdb to the PCR reads, yields one record per CDR3 protein. This sample has approximately 650,000 distinct CDR3 sequences, with approximately 14% found just once. The sample was PBMCs, taken before TCRalphabeta/CD19-depleted stem cell transplant. These receptors originate from a girl aged 2-10 years with congenital amegakaryocytic thrombocytopenia, due to receive a stem cell transplant.

This clonotype was picked up many times. The chain couples TRBV12-3 or TRBV12-4 to TRBJ2-2; D perhaps matches TRBD1 (6 bases). The ends were cut back, 6 bases at V and 7 bases at J, with 15 bases in the middle. This CDR3 spans 14 amino acids. The chain's CDR3 is CASSRTATGGELFF. CDR3 in DNA: TGTGCCAGCAGCCGGACAGCCACCGGCGGGGAGCTGTTTTTT.

This chain joins TRBV12-3 or TRBV12-4 and TRBJ2-2, with D possibly being TRBD1 (6 bases). The ends were cut back, 6 bases at V and 10 bases at J, with 12 bases in the middle. The CDR3 is 12 amino acids. The CDR3 region has the DNA TGTGCCAGCAGGGGGTGGACAGTGGAGCTGTTTTTT. As protein: CASRGWTVELFF.

The chain couples TRBV11-2 to TRBJ2-4, with a possible D match to TRBD2 (6 bases). Deletions cut 4 bases from V and 3 bases from J, with 16 bases between. The CDR3 is 16 residues long. Germline loops: CDR1 SGHAT, CDR2 FQNNGV. This CDR3 is CASSSQPREFKNIQYF. CDR3 nucleotides: TGTGCCAGCAGCTCTCAGCCCCGGGAGTTCAAAAACATTCAGTACTTC.

This clonotype came up many times. The rearrangement uses TRBV29-1 and TRBJ2-3, with TRBD1 matching over 8 bases. Germline trimming cut 4 bases from V and 5 bases from J; bases unmatched to any gene: 11. CDR3 length: 15 amino acids. In germline, CDR1 is SQVTM, CDR2 ANQGSEA. The CDR3 sequence: CSVGRAGGGKDTQYF. CDR3 nucleotides: TGCAGCGTTGGACGGGCAGGGGGCGGGAAAGATACGCAGTATTTT.

This clonotype was picked up many times. The chain's CDR3 is CSVLWGDSNQPQHF. The CDR3 coding sequence is TGCAGTGTCCTATGGGGGGATAGCAATCAGCCCCAGCATTTT. The V call is TRBV29-1, the J call TRBJ1-5; perhaps TRBD1 as D (5 bases). Germline V gene sequence: CDR1 SQVTM, CDR2 ANQGSEA. CDR3 length equals 14 residues.

This clonotype showed up many times. The CDR3 DNA reads TGCAGCGTTGAAATAGCCAGCTCCTACGAGCAGTACTTC. Protein: CSVEIASSYEQYF. This chain uses TRBV29-1 with TRBJ2-7; no clear D. This CDR3 is built from 13 residues. CDR1 and CDR2 (germline): SQVTM, ANQGSEA. The ends were cut back, 2 bases at V and 0 bases at J, with 8 bases in the middle.

This clonotype was observed many times. The rearrangement links TRBV7-9 to TRBJ2-7; D remains ambiguous. The CDR3 sequence is 13 residues long. Trimming removed 2 bases at V and 3 bases at J, with 8 bases between. Per the germline V gene, CDR1 is SEHNR and CDR2 is FQNEAQ (reference sequence). The chain's CDR3 is CASSLISDYEQYF. The CDR3 coding sequence is TGTGCCAGCAGCTTAATCTCCGACTACGAGCAGTACTTC.

This clonotype came up many times. The genes are TRBV20-1 and TRBJ1-2, with D unclear. The CDR3 is 14 residues long. Germline values: CDR1 DFQATT, CDR2 SNEGSKA (reference sequence). Trimming took 0 bases from V and 3 from J, leaving 11 bases between them. CDR3 DNA: TGCAGTGCTAGAGATCCGGGAAAGTACTATGGCTACACCTTC. Translation gives CSARDPGKYYGYTF.

The CDR3 sequence: CASSTPSTDTQYF. CDR3 sequence (DNA): TGTGCCAGCAGTACTCCTAGCACAGATACGCAGTATTTT. V and J are TRBV12-3 or TRBV12-4 and TRBJ2-3; D gene unclear. V was cut by 5 bases and J by 0 bases, with 6 bases left in between. This CDR3 has 13 amino acids.

Ten or more counts support this clonotype. The J gene is TRBJ2-1, the V gene TRBV29-1; D possibly matches TRBD1 or TRBD2 (5 bases each). Trimming cost V 6 bases and J 7 bases, with 19 bases left between them. CDR3 length: 14 residues. The germline gives CDR1 SQVTM, CDR2 ANQGSEA. DNA of the CDR3: TGCAGCGTAAACACCGGGACCAGTAAGAATGAGCAGTTCTTC. This encodes CSVNTGTSKNEQFF.

The table lists this clonotype with a few counts. The gene calls are TRBV5-1 and TRBJ2-3; TRBD2 aligns across 14 bases. This CDR3 comprises 15 residues. V lost 4 bases to trimming and J lost 9 bases; unmatched junction nucleotides: 7. Germline V gene lookup returns CDR1 SGHRS and CDR2 YFSETQ. This chain's CDR3 is CASSRGLAGDYTQYF. The DNA of the CDR3 is TGCGCCAGCAGCAGGGGACTAGCGGGAGACTACACGCAGTATTTT.

This clonotype was counted between two and nine times. The chain links TRBV5-5 to TRBJ2-2, with unresolved D. Germline V gene data show CDR1 as SGHKS and CDR2 as YYEKEE (reference sequence). This CDR3 comprises 15 residues. V was clipped by 0 bases and J by 2 bases, with 8 bases between them. CDR3 loop: CASSLEVYNTGELFF. CDR3 bases: TGTGCCAGCAGCTTGGAAGTTTACAACACCGGGGAGCTGTTTTTT.

The table lists this clonotype with many counts. The rearrangement uses TRBV5-1 and TRBJ2-7, with D maybe TRBD1 (5 bases). This CDR3 is 13 amino acids long. Per the germline V gene, CDR1 is SGHRS and CDR2 is YFSETQ. The V gene lost 5 bases and the J gene lost 7 bases, with 16 bases spanning the gap. CDR3 bases: TGCGCCAGCAGTAAACAGGTATCTGGGGAGCAGTACTTC. Protein: CASSKQVSGEQYF. The full variable domain, with the rest looked up from reference TRBV5-1 and TRBJ2-7, is KAGVTQTPRYLIKTRGQQVTLSCSPISGHRSVSWYQQTPGQGLQFLFEYFSETQRNKGNFPGRFSGRQFSNSRSEMNVSTLELGDSALYLCASSKQVSGEQYFGPGTRLTVT.

This clonotype was seen a few times. This chain joins TRBV7-9 and TRBJ2-1; D might be TRBD2 (5 bases). The V gene lost 3 bases and the J gene lost 5 bases, with 8 bases spanning the gap. The germline CDR1 and CDR2 sequences are SEHNR and FQNEAQ (reference sequence). The CDR3 is 13 amino acids. This CDR3 reads CASSFPSNNEQFF. CDR3 sequence (DNA): TGTGCCAGCAGCTTCCCTAGCAACAATGAGCAGTTCTTC.

This clonotype has a count of ten or more. The chain couples TRBV27 to TRBJ1-4; D not resolved. The V and J ends lost 8 bases and 7 bases respectively, with 8 bases between them. The germline V gene has CDR1 MNHEY and CDR2 SMNVEV (reference sequence). This CDR3 spans 11 amino acids. The CDR3 spells CASFIREKLFF. DNA of the CDR3: TGTGCCAGCTTCATTCGTGAAAAACTGTTTTTT.

This clonotype has only one observation. This may be a read error, as it is one base from a much larger clone. The V and J genes are TRBV5-1 and TRBJ2-2, with D possibly TRBD1 on 6 matching bases. The germline V gene encodes CDR1 SGHRS and CDR2 YFSETQ. This CDR3 has 17 residues. CDR3 sequence (DNA): TGCGCCAGCAGCTTGGGGACACCGGGACATCTCACCGGGGAGCTGCTTTTT. Protein product: CASSLGTPGHLTGELLF. The full variable domain, completed using reference TRBV5-1 and TRBJ2-2, is KAGVTQTPRYLIKTRGQQVTLSCSPISGHRSVSWYQQTPGQGLQFLFEYFSETQRNKGNFPGRFSGRQFSNSRSEMNVSTLELGDSALYLCASSLGTPGHLTGELLFGEGSRLTVL.